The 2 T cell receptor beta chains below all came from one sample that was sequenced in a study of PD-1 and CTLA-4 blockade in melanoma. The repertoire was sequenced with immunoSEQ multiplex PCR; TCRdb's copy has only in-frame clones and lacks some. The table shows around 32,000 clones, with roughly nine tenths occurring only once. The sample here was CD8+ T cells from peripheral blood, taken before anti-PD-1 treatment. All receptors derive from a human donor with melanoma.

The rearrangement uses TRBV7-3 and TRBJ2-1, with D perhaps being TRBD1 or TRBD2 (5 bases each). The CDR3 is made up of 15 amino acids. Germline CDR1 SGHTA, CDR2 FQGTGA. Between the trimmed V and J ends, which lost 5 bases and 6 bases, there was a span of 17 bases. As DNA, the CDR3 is TGTGCCAGCAGCCCAGAGGGGACGAGCGGCAATGAGCAGTTCTTC. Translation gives CASSPEGTSGNEQFF.

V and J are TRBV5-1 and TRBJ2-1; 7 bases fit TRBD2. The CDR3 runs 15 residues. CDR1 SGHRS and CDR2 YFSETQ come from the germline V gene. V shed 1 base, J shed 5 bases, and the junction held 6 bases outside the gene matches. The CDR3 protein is CASSLYPGGNNEQFF. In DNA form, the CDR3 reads TGCGCCAGCAGCTTGTACCCGGGAGGCAACAATGAGCAGTTCTTC.